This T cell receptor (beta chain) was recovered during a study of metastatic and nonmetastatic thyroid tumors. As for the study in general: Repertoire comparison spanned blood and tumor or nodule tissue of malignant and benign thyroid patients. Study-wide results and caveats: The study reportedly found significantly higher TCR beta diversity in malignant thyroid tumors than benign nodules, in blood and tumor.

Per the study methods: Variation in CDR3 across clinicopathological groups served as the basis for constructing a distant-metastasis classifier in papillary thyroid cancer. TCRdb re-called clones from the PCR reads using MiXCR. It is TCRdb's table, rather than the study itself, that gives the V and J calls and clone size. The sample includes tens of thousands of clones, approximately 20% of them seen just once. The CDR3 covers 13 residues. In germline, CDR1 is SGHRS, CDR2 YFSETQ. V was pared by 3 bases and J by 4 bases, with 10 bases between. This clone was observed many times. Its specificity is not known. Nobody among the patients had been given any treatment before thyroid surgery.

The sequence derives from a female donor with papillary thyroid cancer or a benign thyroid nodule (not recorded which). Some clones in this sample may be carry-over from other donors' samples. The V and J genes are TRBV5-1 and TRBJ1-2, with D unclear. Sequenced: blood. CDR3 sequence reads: CASSSSLGYGYTF. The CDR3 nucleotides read TGCGCCAGCAGCTCGTCACTTGGCTATGGCTACACCTTC.